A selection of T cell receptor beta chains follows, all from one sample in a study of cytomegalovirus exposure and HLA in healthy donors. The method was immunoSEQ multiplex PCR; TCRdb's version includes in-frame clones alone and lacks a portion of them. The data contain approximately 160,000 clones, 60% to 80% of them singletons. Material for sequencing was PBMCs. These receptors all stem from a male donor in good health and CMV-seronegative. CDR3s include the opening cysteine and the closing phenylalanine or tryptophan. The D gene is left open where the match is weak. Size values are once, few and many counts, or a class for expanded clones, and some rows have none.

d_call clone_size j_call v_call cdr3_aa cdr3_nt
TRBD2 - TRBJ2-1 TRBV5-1 CASLPGLAGTPYNEQFF TGCGCCAGCTTGCCGGGACTAGCGGGGACCCCCTACAATGAGCAGTTCTTC
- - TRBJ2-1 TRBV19 CASNRRRDAAEQFF TGTGCCAGCAACCGTAGGAGGGACGCGGCTGAGCAGTTCTTC
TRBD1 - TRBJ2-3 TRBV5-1 CASSSLDREETDTQYF TGCGCCAGCAGCTCCTTAGACAGGGAAGAGACAGATACGCAGTATTTT
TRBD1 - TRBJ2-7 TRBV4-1 CASSQGTDQYEQYF TGCGCCAGCAGCCAGGGGACAGACCAATACGAGCAGTACTTC
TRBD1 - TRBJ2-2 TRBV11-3 CASSHRGVTGELFF TGTGCCAGCAGCCACAGGGGGGTCACCGGGGAGCTGTTTTTT
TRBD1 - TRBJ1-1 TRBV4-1 CASSPRDRGTEAFF TGCGCCAGCAGCCCGCGGGACAGAGGCACTGAAGCTTTCTTT
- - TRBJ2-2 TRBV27 CASSPRQSPVFGELFF TGTGCCAGCAGCCCCAGACAGTCCCCTGTGTTCGGGGAGCTGTTTTTT
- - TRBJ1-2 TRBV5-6 CASSLARRNYGYTF TGTGCCAGCAGCTTGGCCAGGAGGAACTATGGCTACACCTTC
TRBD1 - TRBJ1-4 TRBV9 CASSPNRGGEEKLFF TGTGCCAGCAGCCCCAACAGGGGAGGAGAAGAAAAACTGTTTTTT
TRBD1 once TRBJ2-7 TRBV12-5 CASVGDRVSYEQYF TGTGCTAGTGTCGGGGACAGGGTGTCCTACGAGCAGTACTTC
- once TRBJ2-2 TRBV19 CASSKIEGRYTGELFF TGTGCCAGTAGTAAGATTGAGGGAAGGTACACCGGGGAGCTGTTTTTT
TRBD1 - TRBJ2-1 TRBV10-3 CAISGNGGQGGNEQFF TGTGCCATCAGTGGCAACGGGGGACAGGGTGGAAATGAGCAGTTCTTC
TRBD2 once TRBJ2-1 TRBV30 CAWSVLADNEQFF TGTGCCTGGAGTGTACTAGCGGACAATGAGCAGTTCTTC
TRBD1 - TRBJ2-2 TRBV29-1 CSVAPGQQTGELFF TGCAGCGTAGCCCCGGGACAGCAAACCGGGGAGCTGTTTTTT
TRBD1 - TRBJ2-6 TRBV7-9 CASSLGDRPAFGANVLTF TGTGCCAGCAGCTTAGGGGACAGGCCAGCTTTCGGGGCCAACGTCCTGACTTTC
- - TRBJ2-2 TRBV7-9 CSSSLALSDTGELFF TGTTCCAGCAGCTTAGCTCTGAGCGACACCGGGGAGCTGTTTTTT
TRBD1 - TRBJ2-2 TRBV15 CATSLKTGPGELFF TGTGCCACCAGCCTTAAGACAGGGCCCGGGGAGCTGTTTTTT
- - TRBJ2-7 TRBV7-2 CASSLVRGFDEQYF TGTGCCAGCAGCTTAGTCCGGGGATTTGACGAGCAGTACTTC
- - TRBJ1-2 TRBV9 CASSVGPVKANYGYTF TGTGCCAGCAGCGTAGGGCCCGTAAAAGCTAACTATGGCTACACCTTC
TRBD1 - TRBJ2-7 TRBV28 CASTPRRTGTEQYF TGTGCCAGCACCCCAAGGAGGACAGGGACCGAGCAGTACTTC
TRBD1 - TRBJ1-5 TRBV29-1 CSAGDRDQPQHF TGCAGCGCTGGGGACAGGGACCAGCCCCAGCATTTT
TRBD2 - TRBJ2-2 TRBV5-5 CASSLEDSGGTSRRTGELFF TGTGCCAGCAGCTTGGAGGATAGCGGGGGGACTTCACGGAGGACCGGGGAGCTGTTTTTT
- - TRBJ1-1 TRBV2 CASSFAAMNTEAFF TGTGCCAGCAGCTTCGCCGCGATGAACACTGAAGCTTTCTTT
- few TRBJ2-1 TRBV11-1 CASSLRIPGNEQFF TGTGCCAGCAGCTTGAGGATCCCCGGGAATGAGCAGTTCTTC
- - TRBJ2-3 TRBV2 CASTTQGPADTQYF TGTGCCAGCACCACACAGGGTCCGGCAGATACGCAGTATTTT
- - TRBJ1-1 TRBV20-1 CSASRDTEAFF TGCAGTGCTAGTCGGGACACTGAAGCTTTCTTT
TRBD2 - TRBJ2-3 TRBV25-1 CASRGWLAGSDTQYF TGTGCCAGCAGGGGATGGCTAGCGGGATCAGATACGCAGTATTTT
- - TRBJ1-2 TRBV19 CASSFGRYYGYTF TGTGCCAGTAGTTTCGGCAGGTACTATGGCTACACCTTC
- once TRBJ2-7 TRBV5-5 CASTLAGTPSYEQYF TGTGCCAGCACCTTAGCCGGGACACCTTCCTACGAGCAGTACTTC
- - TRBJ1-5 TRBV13 CASSSGTPPLPQHF TGTGCCAGCAGCTCCGGGACACCCCCGCTGCCCCAGCATTTT
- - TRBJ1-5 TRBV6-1 CASSEAASGTQPQHF TGTGCCAGCAGTGAAGCTGCCAGCGGGACTCAGCCCCAGCATTTT
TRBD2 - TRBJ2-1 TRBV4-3 CASSQEGLAAPRNEQFF TGCGCCAGCAGCCAAGAGGGGCTAGCGGCTCCCCGGAATGAGCAGTTCTTC
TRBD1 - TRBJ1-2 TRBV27 CASGRRDSPYGYTF TGTGCATCGGGGCGCAGGGACAGTCCCTATGGCTACACCTTC
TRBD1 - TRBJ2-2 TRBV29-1 CSVLTGMNTGELFF TGCAGCGTATTGACAGGGATGAACACCGGGGAGCTGTTTTTT
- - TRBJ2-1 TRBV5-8 CASTHSGSSYNEQFF TGTGCCAGCACCCATAGCGGTAGCTCCTACAATGAGCAGTTCTTC
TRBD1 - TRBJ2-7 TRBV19 CASTVGQGSSYEQYF TGTGCCAGTACCGTCGGACAGGGGAGCTCCTACGAGCAGTACTTC
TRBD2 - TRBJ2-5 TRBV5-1 CASSLAGLAGGPWETQYF TGCGCCAGCAGCTTGGCCGGACTAGCGGGGGGACCCTGGGAGACCCAGTACTTC
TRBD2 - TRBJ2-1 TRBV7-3 CASSLVAGGNYNEQFF TGTGCCAGCAGCCTCGTAGCGGGGGGAAACTACAATGAGCAGTTCTTC
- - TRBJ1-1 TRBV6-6 CASRQGGSEAFF TGTGCCAGCCGCCAAGGGGGAAGTGAAGCTTTCTTT
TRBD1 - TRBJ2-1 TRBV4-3 CASSIRDRGYNEQFF TGCGCCAGCAGCATCCGGGACAGGGGCTACAATGAGCAGTTCTTC
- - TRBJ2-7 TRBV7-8 CASSLAGVPYEQYF TGTGCCAGCAGCTTAGCGGGAGTACCCTACGAGCAGTACTTC
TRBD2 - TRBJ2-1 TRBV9 CASSVSSGTAGNEQFF TGTGCCAGCAGCGTTAGCAGCGGGACCGCCGGGAATGAGCAGTTCTTC
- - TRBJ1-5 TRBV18 CASSPAEKGLPQHF TGTGCCAGCTCACCGGCGGAAAAGGGGCTGCCCCAGCATTTT
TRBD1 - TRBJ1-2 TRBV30 CAWNSAGQETF TGTGCCTGGAATTCTGCCGGACAGGAGACTTTC
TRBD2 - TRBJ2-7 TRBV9 CASSVASGSPSSYEQYF TGTGCCAGCAGCGTCGCTAGCGGGTCCCCGAGCTCCTACGAGCAGTACTTC
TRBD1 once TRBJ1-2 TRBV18 CASSEDRGGYGYTF TGTGCCAGCTCAGAAGACAGGGGAGGCTATGGCTACACCTTC
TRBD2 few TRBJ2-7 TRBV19 CASSKKLAGGPSYEQYF TGTGCCAGTAGTAAGAAACTAGCGGGAGGGCCTTCCTACGAGCAGTACTTC
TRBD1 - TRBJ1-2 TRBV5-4 CASSIQGVGYGYTF TGTGCCAGCAGCATACAGGGGGTTGGCTATGGCTACACCTTC
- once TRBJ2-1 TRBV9 CASTVGGASYNEQFF TGTGCCAGCACGGTAGGGGGGGCTTCCTACAATGAGCAGTTCTTC